A selection of T cell receptor beta chains follows, all from one sample in a study of T cell changes during pregnancy in multiple sclerosis. Produced via immunoSEQ multiplex PCR; TCRdb's table is partial and in-frame only. The sample has around 92,000 clones, 85% to 95% seen once. The input for sequencing was peripheral blood, taken in the third trimester of pregnancy. Every receptor here comes from a female donor with multiple sclerosis, enrolled in a pregnancy study. The CDR3 runs from the conserved cysteine through the conserved F or W. Each record gives: D gene, J gene, clone size, V gene, CDR3 protein, CDR3 DNA. A D gene is named only where the DNA matches it firmly. Only part of the rows carry a size: once, few, many, or a class if the clone is expanded.

d_call: -
j_call: TRBJ1-4
clone_size: few
v_call: TRBV19
cdr3_aa: CASSIRRRAEFPEKLFF
cdr3_nt: TGTGCCAGTAGTATTCGGCGCAGGGCCGAGTTTCCTGAAAAACTGTTTTTT

d_call: -
j_call: TRBJ2-5
clone_size: once
v_call: TRBV21-1
cdr3_aa: CASIRWREGLSRETQYF
cdr3_nt: TGTGCCAGCATCCGGTGGCGGGAGGGCCTAAGTAGAGAGACCCAGTACTTC

d_call: -
j_call: TRBJ2-1
clone_size: -
v_call: TRBV19
cdr3_aa: CASSTESFGGDEQFF
cdr3_nt: TGTGCCAGTAGTACGGAATCATTTGGAGGAGATGAGCAGTTCTTC

d_call: -
j_call: TRBJ1-5
clone_size: -
v_call: TRBV5-1
cdr3_aa: CASSKRGGSNQPQHF
cdr3_nt: TGCGCCAGCAGCAAAAGAGGAGGGAGCAATCAGCCCCAGCATTTT

d_call: TRBD1
j_call: TRBJ1-5
clone_size: -
v_call: TRBV5-1
cdr3_aa: CASSVGQGDQPQHF
cdr3_nt: TGCGCCAGCTCGGTCGGGCAGGGGGACCAGCCCCAGCATTTT

d_call: -
j_call: TRBJ1-4
clone_size: -
v_call: TRBV9
cdr3_aa: CASGHRREGPNEKLFF
cdr3_nt: TGTGCCAGCGGGCACCGACGGGAGGGTCCGAATGAAAAACTGTTTTTT

d_call: -
j_call: TRBJ1-2
clone_size: -
v_call: TRBV4-1
cdr3_aa: CASSQTLGANYGYTF
cdr3_nt: TGCGCCAGCAGCCAAACCCTCGGAGCTAACTATGGCTACACCTTC

d_call: -
j_call: TRBJ2-2
clone_size: -
v_call: TRBV29-1
cdr3_aa: CSVQGGVGTGELFF
cdr3_nt: TGCAGCGTCCAAGGAGGAGTGGGTACCGGGGAGCTGTTTTTT

d_call: TRBD2
j_call: TRBJ2-1
clone_size: few
v_call: TRBV6-6
cdr3_aa: CASSPPFSGRINEQFF
cdr3_nt: TGTGCCAGCAGCCCCCCTTTTAGCGGGAGGATAAATGAGCAGTTCTTC

d_call: TRBD2
j_call: TRBJ2-5
clone_size: once
v_call: TRBV6-1
cdr3_aa: CASSLLAGGRETQYF
cdr3_nt: TGTGCCAGCAGTTTACTAGCGGGAGGGCGAGAGACCCAGTACTTC

d_call: -
j_call: TRBJ1-2
clone_size: -
v_call: TRBV19
cdr3_aa: CASSIFVGGTNYGYTF
cdr3_nt: TGTGCCAGTAGTATATTTGTTGGAGGGACCAACTATGGCTACACCTTC

d_call: TRBD1
j_call: TRBJ2-5
clone_size: -
v_call: TRBV7-2
cdr3_aa: CASSLAPTGVKETQYF
cdr3_nt: TGTGCCAGCAGCTTAGCTCCGACAGGGGTAAAAGAGACCCAGTACTTC

d_call: -
j_call: TRBJ1-1
clone_size: -
v_call: TRBV4-2
cdr3_aa: CASSPRTGNTEAFF
cdr3_nt: TGTGCCAGCAGTCCTAGAACAGGGAACACTGAAGCTTTCTTT

d_call: -
j_call: TRBJ1-4
clone_size: -
v_call: TRBV5-6
cdr3_aa: CASSWSTFELFF
cdr3_nt: TGTGCCAGCAGCTGGTCAACGTTTGAGCTGTTTTTT

d_call: -
j_call: TRBJ1-2
clone_size: -
v_call: TRBV29-1
cdr3_aa: CSVPSRDGYTF
cdr3_nt: TGCAGCGTCCCCTCCAGGGATGGCTACACCTTC

d_call: TRBD2
j_call: TRBJ2-2
clone_size: -
v_call: TRBV27
cdr3_aa: CASSPWTSGRGELFF
cdr3_nt: TGTGCCAGCAGTCCGTGGACTAGCGGGAGGGGGGAGCTGTTTTTT

d_call: -
j_call: TRBJ2-7
clone_size: -
v_call: TRBV7-9
cdr3_aa: CASSYPVSYEQYF
cdr3_nt: TGTGCCAGCAGCTACCCCGTGAGCTACGAGCAGTACTTC

d_call: -
j_call: TRBJ2-7
clone_size: -
v_call: TRBV2
cdr3_aa: CASRYPRSYEQYF
cdr3_nt: TGTGCCAGCAGATATCCCCGGTCCTACGAGCAGTACTTC

d_call: -
j_call: TRBJ1-2
clone_size: -
v_call: TRBV18
cdr3_aa: CASSTFGRQGKYGYTF
cdr3_nt: TGTGCCAGCTCAACTTTCGGAAGGCAGGGAAAGTATGGCTACACCTTC

d_call: -
j_call: TRBJ1-2
clone_size: -
v_call: TRBV14
cdr3_aa: CASSQVGSGSYGYTF
cdr3_nt: TGTGCCAGCAGCCAAGTTGGCTCGGGGAGCTATGGCTACACCTTC

d_call: -
j_call: TRBJ1-5
clone_size: -
v_call: TRBV19
cdr3_aa: CASSITDYSNQPQHF
cdr3_nt: TGTGCCAGTAGTATAACGGACTATAGCAATCAGCCCCAGCATTTT

d_call: -
j_call: TRBJ2-6
clone_size: -
v_call: TRBV2
cdr3_aa: CASSAFGANVLTF
cdr3_nt: TGTGCCAGCAGTGCTTTTGGGGCCAACGTCCTGACTTTC

d_call: -
j_call: TRBJ1-1
clone_size: -
v_call: TRBV7-2
cdr3_aa: CASSYNGGTEAFF
cdr3_nt: TGTGCCAGCAGCTATAACGGGGGTACTGAAGCTTTCTTT

d_call: -
j_call: TRBJ2-5
clone_size: -
v_call: TRBV19
cdr3_aa: CASSIGGVEETQYF
cdr3_nt: TGTGCCAGTAGTATAGGGGGAGTGGAAGAGACCCAGTACTTC

d_call: TRBD2
j_call: TRBJ2-3
clone_size: -
v_call: TRBV29-1
cdr3_aa: CSVRLAADTQYF
cdr3_nt: TGCAGCGTTCGACTAGCCGCAGATACGCAGTATTTT

d_call: TRBD1
j_call: TRBJ2-1
clone_size: -
v_call: TRBV29-1
cdr3_aa: CSVGRGTGGPNEQFF
cdr3_nt: TGCAGCGTCGGTAGGGGGACAGGGGGCCCTAATGAGCAGTTCTTC

d_call: -
j_call: TRBJ2-2
clone_size: -
v_call: TRBV9
cdr3_aa: CASSVFNGELFF
cdr3_nt: TGTGCCAGCAGCGTATTTAACGGGGAGCTGTTTTTT

d_call: -
j_call: TRBJ2-1
clone_size: -
v_call: TRBV27
cdr3_aa: CASSYQDSYNEQFF
cdr3_nt: TGTGCCAGCAGTTATCAGGATTCCTACAATGAGCAGTTCTTC

d_call: -
j_call: TRBJ2-7
clone_size: -
v_call: TRBV6-6
cdr3_aa: CASSSSAGEQYF
cdr3_nt: TGTGCCAGCAGTTCCTCGGCGGGCGAGCAGTACTTC

d_call: TRBD2
j_call: TRBJ2-2
clone_size: once
v_call: TRBV10-2
cdr3_aa: CASALAGGPLTGELFF
cdr3_nt: TGCGCCAGCGCGCTAGCGGGAGGGCCTTTAACCGGGGAGCTGTTTTTT

d_call: TRBD2
j_call: TRBJ2-6
clone_size: -
v_call: TRBV9
cdr3_aa: CASTGGALGANVLTF
cdr3_nt: TGTGCCAGCACGGGAGGAGCGCTAGGGGCCAACGTCCTGACTTTC

d_call: TRBD2
j_call: TRBJ2-1
clone_size: -
v_call: TRBV28
cdr3_aa: CASSPPGLASYGQFF
cdr3_nt: TGTGCCAGCAGTCCTCCGGGACTAGCGAGCTACGGGCAGTTCTTC

d_call: TRBD1
j_call: TRBJ2-7
clone_size: -
v_call: TRBV18
cdr3_aa: CASSTGQGVPYEQYF
cdr3_nt: TGTGCCAGCTCAACCGGACAGGGGGTCCCCTACGAGCAGTACTTC

d_call: -
j_call: TRBJ1-5
clone_size: -
v_call: TRBV10-2
cdr3_aa: CASSESWQGNNQPQHF
cdr3_nt: TGCGCCAGCAGTGAGTCATGGCAGGGAAATAATCAGCCCCAGCATTTT

d_call: TRBD1
j_call: TRBJ2-5
clone_size: -
v_call: TRBV27
cdr3_aa: CASSLGGQGASHQYF
cdr3_nt: TGTGCCAGCAGTTTAGGGGGACAGGGGGCCTCCCACCAGTACTTC

d_call: -
j_call: TRBJ2-1
clone_size: -
v_call: TRBV7-2
cdr3_aa: CASSLARGLYNEQFF
cdr3_nt: TGTGCCAGCAGCTTAGCGCGGGGCCTCTACAATGAGCAGTTCTTC

d_call: -
j_call: TRBJ2-7
clone_size: -
v_call: TRBV2
cdr3_aa: CASSEDLGLRYEQYF
cdr3_nt: TGTGCCAGCAGTGAAGATCTGGGCCTAAGGTACGAGCAGTACTTC

d_call: TRBD1
j_call: TRBJ1-5
clone_size: -
v_call: TRBV28
cdr3_aa: CASSLLGRGPYSNQPQHF
cdr3_nt: TGTGCCAGCAGTTTACTGGGCAGGGGGCCATATAGCAATCAGCCCCAGCATTTT

d_call: -
j_call: TRBJ2-7
clone_size: -
v_call: TRBV14
cdr3_aa: CASSPGLLANEQYF
cdr3_nt: TGTGCCAGCAGCCCAGGACTACTAGCCAACGAGCAGTACTTC

d_call: TRBD2
j_call: TRBJ2-7
clone_size: -
v_call: TRBV29-1
cdr3_aa: CSVSGRLAEPEQYF
cdr3_nt: TGCAGCGTCTCCGGGAGGCTAGCGGAGCCCGAGCAGTACTTC

d_call: TRBD1
j_call: TRBJ2-2
clone_size: -
v_call: TRBV25-1
cdr3_aa: CASSEGTGNTGELFF
cdr3_nt: TGTGCCAGCAGTGAAGGGACAGGGAACACCGGGGAGCTGTTTTTT

d_call: TRBD1
j_call: TRBJ2-7
clone_size: -
v_call: TRBV7-2
cdr3_aa: CASSWDRGEEQYF
cdr3_nt: TGTGCCAGCAGCTGGGACAGGGGGGAGGAGCAGTACTTC

d_call: -
j_call: TRBJ1-1
clone_size: -
v_call: TRBV14
cdr3_aa: CASSQRLGVSTNTEAFF
cdr3_nt: TGTGCCAGCAGCCAACGACTCGGGGTTTCTACGAACACTGAAGCTTTCTTT

d_call: -
j_call: TRBJ2-5
clone_size: -
v_call: TRBV19
cdr3_aa: CASSTHLGPGTQYF
cdr3_nt: TGTGCCAGTAGTACACATCTGGGGCCTGGGACCCAGTACTTC

d_call: -
j_call: TRBJ1-2
clone_size: once
v_call: TRBV9
cdr3_aa: CASSAPLTANYGYTF
cdr3_nt: TGTGCCAGCAGCGCCCCCTTGACAGCCAACTATGGCTACACCTTC

d_call: -
j_call: TRBJ2-7
clone_size: -
v_call: TRBV28
cdr3_aa: CASSLSLRDGSAIYEQYF
cdr3_nt: TGTGCCAGCAGCCTATCCCTTAGAGACGGGAGCGCCATTTACGAGCAGTACTTC

d_call: -
j_call: TRBJ1-5
clone_size: -
v_call: TRBV2
cdr3_aa: CASSVGAASNQPQHF
cdr3_nt: TGTGCCAGCAGTGTCGGAGCGGCTAGCAATCAGCCCCAGCATTTT

d_call: TRBD1
j_call: TRBJ2-5
clone_size: once
v_call: TRBV6-1
cdr3_aa: CASGTGAILQETQYF
cdr3_nt: TGTGCCAGCGGGACAGGGGCTATTCTCCAAGAGACCCAGTACTTC

d_call: -
j_call: TRBJ2-1
clone_size: few
v_call: TRBV27
cdr3_aa: CASPKRRTVSYNEQFF
cdr3_nt: TGTGCCAGCCCTAAACGACGGACAGTCTCCTACAATGAGCAGTTCTTC